These 14 T cell receptor beta chains share one sample of origin, sequenced in a study of blood T cell repertoires in COVID-19. Using immunoSEQ multiplex PCR, the repertoire was profiled, and TCRdb retains in-frame clones only, with some absent. The profile shows about 350,000 clones, almost 90% of them singletons. The sample consisted of PBMCs or T cells enriched from blood (not recorded which). These receptors originate from a woman aged 25 to 45 who had been exposed to COVID-19.

This rearrangement joins TRBV19 to TRBJ2-1; TRBD1 aligns across 8 bases. The germline V gene encodes CDR1 LNHDA and CDR2 SQIVND (reference sequence). After removal of 6 bases from V and 5 bases from J, the junction contained 6 bases not matched to a gene. This CDR3 has 14 amino acids. The CDR3 nucleotides read TGTGCCAGTAGGAAACCGACAGGGGACAATGAGCAGTTCTTC. This translates into CASRKPTGDNEQFF.

The chain carries TRBV30 and TRBJ1-6, with D perhaps matching TRBD1 (6 bases). V was cut by 0 bases and J by 0 bases, with 12 bases left in between. CDR1 and CDR2 from the germline V gene are GTSNPN and SVGIG (reference sequence). The CDR3 loop spans 17 amino acids. The CDR3 sequence is CAWSVSQDSSYNSPLHF. The CDR3 DNA sequence: TGTGCCTGGAGTGTATCGCAGGACAGCTCCTATAATTCACCCCTCCACTTT.

This rearrangement joins TRBV11-1 to TRBJ1-1; 7 positions agree with TRBD1. The germline CDR1 and CDR2 sequences are SGHAT and FQDESV (reference sequence). The CDR3 covers 16 residues. The trim removed 4 bases at V and 4 bases at J, leaving 12 bases unmatched. The CDR3 protein is CASSSRYGQAATEAFF. The CDR3 coding sequence is TGTGCCAGCAGCTCCCGCTACGGACAGGCCGCCACTGAAGCTTTCTTT.

The chain uses TRBV5-4 and TRBJ2-7; 10 bases line up with TRBD1. Trimming cost V 0 bases and J 7 bases; bases outside gene matches: 7. Looked up from germline, CDR1 is SGHNT and CDR2 is YYREEE (reference sequence). There are 15 residues in the CDR3. The CDR3 here is CASSLGDRGPGEQYF. Here the CDR3 DNA reads TGTGCCAGCAGCTTGGGGGACAGGGGCCCTGGGGAGCAGTACTTC. Variable domain in full (rest from reference TRBV5-4 and TRBJ2-7): ETGVTQSPTHLIKTRGQQVTLRCSSQSGHNTVSWYQQALGQGPQFIFQYYREEENGRGNFPPRFSGLQFPNYSSELNVNALELDDSALYLCASSLGDRGPGEQYFGPGTRLTVT.

The V gene is TRBV15, the J gene TRBJ2-2; the D is unclear. Trimming cost V 0 bases and J 2 bases, with 7 bases left between them. The CDR3 loop spans 15 amino acids. The germline CDR1 and CDR2 sequences are LNHNV and YYDKDF (reference sequence). CDR3 in amino acids: CATSRDSPNTGELFF. CDR3 sequence (DNA): TGTGCCACCAGCAGAGATTCCCCAAACACCGGGGAGCTGTTTTTT.

The chain couples TRBV21-1 to TRBJ2-5; TRBD1 is the table's D call, not checked against the DNA. TRBV21-1 counts as a pseudogene. CDR3 length equals 17 residues. The DNA for the CDR3 is TGTGCCAGCAGCCCAGGAGTCGGGTGGGCAGGGGAAGAGACCCAGTACTTC. It is translated as CASSPGVGWAGEETQYF.

This clone has a single count. The chain carries TRBV28 and TRBJ1-2; a weak D match, TRBD1 (5 bases). In germline, CDR1 is MDHEN, CDR2 SYDVKM. Trimming shortened V by 3 bases and J by 8 bases, and 13 bases separated the two germline ends. The CDR3 is 13 amino acids. CDR3 sequence (DNA): TGTGCCAGCAGTTTGGGCAGGGCGAGGGGCTACACCTTC. Its protein is CASSLGRARGYTF.

The chain joins TRBV19 to TRBJ2-1; TRBD2 matches 7 bases. After removal of 3 bases from V and 2 bases from J, the junction contained 10 bases not matched to a gene. The CDR3 has 17 amino acids. The germline V gene has CDR1 LNHDA and CDR2 SQIVND (reference sequence). CDR3: CASSIRLMRGTYNEQFF. CDR3 nucleotide sequence: TGTGCCAGTAGTATCCGTCTAATGCGGGGGACCTACAATGAGCAGTTCTTC. Looking up the rest from reference TRBV19 and TRBJ2-1 gives the full variable domain: DGGITQSPKYLFRKEGQNVTLSCEQNLNHDAMYWYRQDPGQGLRLIYYSQIVNDFQKGDIAEGYSVSREKKESFPLTVTSAQKNPTAFYLCASSIRLMRGTYNEQFFGPGTRLTVL.

The V call is TRBV5-1, the J call TRBJ2-3; 9 nucleotides match TRBD2. The V gene end was trimmed by 0 bases and the J gene end by 8 bases; junction bases not matched to a gene: 13. The germline CDR1 and CDR2 sequences are SGHRS and YFSETQ. The CDR3 has 17 residues. The CDR3 DNA is TGCGCCAGCAGCTTGGATTCTAGCGGGGCCCCGGGAGGTACGCAGTATTTT. As protein: CASSLDSSGAPGGTQYF.

The gene calls are TRBV27 and TRBJ2-3; D might be TRBD2 (6 bases). Trimming removed 3 bases at V and 4 bases at J, with 14 bases between. CDR3 length: 15 amino acids. CDR1 is MNHEY, CDR2 SMNVEV, per germline (reference sequence). This CDR3 is CASSLAGRRSDTQYF. CDR3 sequence (DNA): TGTGCCAGCAGTTTGGCGGGGAGGAGGTCAGATACGCAGTATTTT.

V usage is TRBV19 and J usage is TRBJ1-2; 7 bases fit TRBD1. V lost 5 bases and J lost 4; bases outside the gene matches: 7. This CDR3 has 14 residues. The germline V gene encodes CDR1 LNHDA and CDR2 SQIVND (reference sequence). The chain's CDR3 is CASSPSRDSYGYTF. For the CDR3, the DNA is TGTGCCAGTAGTCCCAGCCGGGACAGCTATGGCTACACCTTC.

The chain joins TRBV7-3 to TRBJ2-1, with 10 positions matching TRBD2. This CDR3 is built from 16 residues. J lost 6 bases, V lost 5 bases, and 10 bases had no gene match. The germline gives CDR1 SGHTA, CDR2 FQGTGA. The CDR3 loop is CASSLLASGSINEQFF. For the CDR3, the DNA is TGTGCCAGCAGCCTGCTGGCTAGCGGGAGTATCAATGAGCAGTTCTTC.

CDR3 sequence (DNA): TGCGCCAGCAGCTTGGTAGAGGTGAACACTGAAGCTTTCTTT. Protein sequence: CASSLVEVNTEAFF. The chain joins TRBV5-1 to TRBJ1-1; D is undetermined. The germline V gene has CDR1 SGHRS and CDR2 YFSETQ. V was cut by 0 bases and J by 0 bases, with 6 bases left in between. This CDR3 has 14 residues.

In its sample, this clone was seen a few times. The genes are TRBV9 and TRBJ1-2, with D unresolved. Germline CDR1 reads SGDLS; CDR2 reads YYNGEE. V gave up 4 bases and J gave up 4 bases, with 8 bases separating them. This CDR3 contains 12 residues. The CDR3 DNA reads TGTGCCAGCAGCCCTCCGGTCTATGGCTACACCTTC. Its translation: CASSPPVYGYTF. Full variable domain (rest looked up from reference TRBV9 and TRBJ1-2): DSGVTQTPKHLITATGQRVTLRCSPRSGDLSVYWYQQSLDQGLQFLIQYYNGEERAKGNILERFSAQQFPDLHSELNLSSLELGDSALYFCASSPPVYGYTFGSGTRLTVV.